This entry concerns a single T cell receptor beta chain. Original methodology: Amplification of reference gene primers provided the estimated nucleated cell counts. Libraries were prepared by immunoSEQ multiplex PCR; TCRdb keeps only in-frame clonotypes and omits some of them. That table supplies the V and J calls and clone size; D and trimming were determined from the DNA. The data hold approximately 83,000 clones, with around 85% observed a single time. The record originates from a study of blood T cell repertoires in COVID-19. Study as a whole: Collection of acute and convalescent COVID-19 samples took place in the United States, Italy and Spain. Sources were T cells, B-cell-depleted T cells, or PBMCs; the material itself was cDNA or gDNA.

V gave up 6 bases and J gave up 6 bases; unmatched junction bases: 11. Germline CDR1 SQVTM, CDR2 ANQGSEA. This CDR3 has 15 amino acids. This rearrangement joins TRBV29-1 to TRBJ1-5; 10 nucleotides align to TRBD1. This TCR derives from a man over 45 with acute or convalescent COVID-19. The sequencing sample was made of peripheral blood. The CDR3: CSVTTTGGLGQPQHF. The CDR3 DNA reads TGCAGCGTGACCACGACAGGGGGCCTCGGTCAGCCCCAGCATTTT.